The 18 T cell receptor beta chains in this list originate from one sample, sequenced in a study of CD8+ T cells in alopecia areata. Investigators isolated RNA and reverse transcribed it into cDNA to act as the sequencing template. TCRdb keeps only in-frame clones here, not all; method: immunoSEQ multiplex PCR. The table has some 200,000 clones, roughly three fifths seen once; the top ten hold about 5.3%. The material sequenced was CD8+ T cells sorted from blood. The receptors derive from a human donor in good health.

V and J are TRBV29-1 and TRBJ1-1; D not certain. CDR1 and CDR2 from the germline V gene are SQVTM and ANQGSEA. V lost 6 bases and J 2 bases, leaving 7 bases between the germline ends. CDR3 length: 11 residues. The CDR3 here is CSVRFNTEAFF. In DNA, the CDR3 is TGCAGCGTCAGATTTAACACTGAAGCTTTCTTT.

The chain links TRBV29-1 to TRBJ2-4; TRBD2 agrees at 11 bases. Trimming took 5 bases from V and 6 from J; bases not matched to a gene: 9. CDR3 size: 15 residues. The V gene's germline CDR1 is SQVTM and CDR2 ANQGSEA. For the CDR3, the DNA is TGCAGCGTTTGTAGCGGGGGGGAAGAGGGAAACATTCAGTACTTC. Its translation is CSVCSGGEEGNIQYF. The variable domain in full, with the rest retrieved from reference TRBV29-1 and TRBJ2-4, is SAVISQKPSRDICQRGTSLTIQCQVDSQVTMMFWYRQQPGQSLTLIATANQGSEATYESGFVIDKFPISRPNLTFSTLTVSNMSPEDSSIYLCSVCSGGEEGNIQYFGAGTRLSVL.

This chain joins TRBV4-1 and TRBJ2-7; D not resolved. V was shortened by 3 bases and J by 2 bases, with 8 bases between the two germline ends. The CDR3 consists of 13 residues. The germline V gene has CDR1 MGHRA and CDR2 YSYEKL. CDR3 loop: CASSHMSTYEQYF. The CDR3 coding sequence is TGCGCCAGCAGCCATATGAGTACCTACGAGCAGTACTTC.

The J gene is TRBJ1-2, the V gene TRBV27; 7 bases agree with TRBD1. J gave up 3 bases and V 5 bases, and 12 bases lay outside the gene matches. Germline lookup yields CDR1 MNHEY and CDR2 SMNVEV (reference sequence). The CDR3 is 16 amino acids. The DNA of the CDR3 is TGTGCCAGCAGTCCGACAGGGAAATTGGTATACTATGGCTACACCTTC. It specifies CASSPTGKLVYYGYTF.

This rearrangement joins TRBV7-9 to TRBJ1-6, with D unclear. Per the germline V gene, CDR1 is SEHNR and CDR2 is FQNEAQ (reference sequence). This CDR3 contains 15 residues. Trimming cost V 3 bases and J 6 bases, with 12 bases left between them. The CDR3: CASSFLGQPNSPLHF. For the CDR3, the DNA is TGTGCCAGCAGCTTTTTGGGCCAACCTAATTCACCCCTCCACTTT.

The chain combines TRBV5-1 with TRBJ1-2; D gene unclear. CDR3 length: 13 amino acids. The germline V gene has CDR1 SGHRS and CDR2 YFSETQ. Deletions cut 7 bases from V and 0 bases from J, with 10 bases between. The CDR3 region is CASASTANYGYTF. The DNA of the CDR3 is TGCGCCAGCGCAAGCACTGCTAACTATGGCTACACCTTC.

V and J are TRBV7-2 and TRBJ2-5; D ambiguous. The CDR3 contains 13 residues. The V end was cut by 6 bases, the J end by 1 base, with 9 bases between. The germline CDR1 and CDR2 sequences are SGHTA and FQGNSA. For the CDR3, the DNA is TGTGCCAGCAGGTCGGCAATCCAAGAGACCCAGTACTTC. Translated, it gives CASRSAIQETQYF.

This clone was recorded a few times. The CDR3 reads CASSHPQAGLRADTQYF. The CDR3 DNA is TGTGCCAGCAGCCATCCCCAGGCAGGGTTGCGAGCAGATACGCAGTATTTT. V usage is TRBV5-6 and J usage is TRBJ2-3; tentative D call: TRBD1 (5 bases). There are 17 residues in the CDR3. Germline V gene lookup returns CDR1 SGHDT and CDR2 YYEEEE. The ends were cut back, 4 bases at V and 4 bases at J, with 22 bases in the middle.

The chain joins TRBV9 to TRBJ1-6; 11 nucleotides line up with TRBD1. Germline CDR1 is SGDLS and CDR2 is YYNGEE. Trimming cost V 4 bases and J 9 bases; bases outside gene matches: 3. The CDR3 has 14 amino acids. Here the CDR3 DNA reads TGTGCCAGCAGCTCCGGGACAGGGGGTTCACCCCTCCACTTT. Its protein product is CASSSGTGGSPLHF.

Only a few counts were recorded for this clone. V usage is TRBV13 and J usage is TRBJ2-1; 13 positions match TRBD2. This CDR3 spans 17 amino acids. CDR1 PRHDT and CDR2 FYEKMQ come from the germline V gene (reference sequence). V trimming: 4 bases; J trimming: 6 bases; junction bases outside the gene matches: 9. As DNA, the CDR3 is TGTGCCAGCAGCTGGCGACTAGCGGGGGGCCCATCCAATGAGCAGTTCTTC. It encodes CASSWRLAGGPSNEQFF. Looking up the rest from reference TRBV13 and TRBJ2-1 gives the full variable domain: AAGVIQSPRHLIKEKRETATLKCYPIPRHDTVYWYQQGPGQDPQFLISFYEKMQSDKGSIPDRFSAQQFSDYHSELNMSSLELGDSALYFCASSWRLAGGPSNEQFFGPGTRLTVL.

The chain has TRBV5-1 and TRBJ2-1; D unresolved. V lost 0 bases and J 6 bases, leaving 13 bases between the germline ends. Germline CDR1 and CDR2: SGHRS and YFSETQ. The CDR3 is made up of 15 amino acids. The chain's CDR3 is CASSLERFLGNEQFF. The DNA of the CDR3 is TGCGCCAGCAGCTTGGAAAGGTTCCTAGGCAATGAGCAGTTCTTC.

This clone was seen more than once but under ten times. The rearrangement links TRBV10-3 to TRBJ1-1; unclear D gene. The CDR3 is 14 amino acids. The V end lost 0 bases, the J end lost 2 bases, and 7 bases lay between the germline ends. Per the germline V gene, CDR1 is ENHRY and CDR2 is SYGVKD. The CDR3 region has the DNA TGTGCCATCAGTGAGTCGAAAGGAAACACTGAAGCTTTCTTT. Its protein product is CAISESKGNTEAFF.

J is TRBJ2-7 and V is TRBV7-2, with 7 bases fitting TRBD2. The CDR3 runs to 17 residues. Germline assignment: CDR1 SGHTA and CDR2 FQGNSA. After removal of 0 bases from V and 0 bases from J, the junction contained 8 bases not matched to a gene. The CDR3 sequence: CASSLAIGSGASYEQYF. Written as DNA, the CDR3 is TGTGCCAGCAGCTTAGCAATTGGAAGCGGGGCCTCCTACGAGCAGTACTTC.

This chain links TRBV27 with TRBJ1-5; D unresolved. V was clipped by 0 bases and J by 4 bases, with 10 bases between them. Germline-derived CDR1 and CDR2 are MNHEY and SMNVEV (reference sequence). The CDR3 contains 15 residues. Here the CDR3 reads CASSLSWRANQPQHF. CDR3 coding DNA: TGTGCCAGCAGTTTATCGTGGAGGGCAAATCAGCCCCAGCATTTT.

For the CDR3, the DNA is TGTGCCAGCAGTGATATCACGAGCTATGGAAACATTCAGTACTTC. Protein product: CASSDITSYGNIQYF. V usage is TRBV25-1 and J usage is TRBJ2-4; no definite D call. This CDR3 is built from 15 residues. The V gene lost 3 bases and the J gene lost 6 bases, with 15 bases spanning the gap. Germline CDR1 and CDR2: MGHDK and SYGVNS.

This clone occurred a few times. J is TRBJ1-5 and V is TRBV7-9, with D possibly being TRBD1 (5 bases). CDR3 length: 13 residues. Germline CDR1 is SEHNR and CDR2 is FQNEAQ (reference sequence). Trimming cost V 8 bases and J 3 bases, with 11 bases left between them. The CDR3 coding sequence is TGTGCCAGCGGGGAGGGGACCAATCAGCCCCAGCATTTT. Translating it yields CASGEGTNQPQHF.

This chain uses TRBV9 with TRBJ2-7, with D possibly matching TRBD2 (6 bases). V was shortened by 3 bases and J by 2 bases, with 9 bases between the two germline ends. Germline values: CDR1 SGDLS, CDR2 YYNGEE. The CDR3 contains 13 residues. The CDR3 coding sequence is TGTGCCAGCAGCGGCGGCGGGGCCTACGAGCAGTACTTC. Its translation: CASSGGGAYEQYF.

V usage is TRBV30 and J usage is TRBJ1-3, with D possibly TRBD1 on 5 matching bases. V lost 4 bases and J lost 0, with 13 bases in between. CDR3 length equals 15 residues. In germline, CDR1 is GTSNPN, CDR2 SVGIG (reference sequence). The DNA for the CDR3 is TGTGCCTGGATTCCGACGGGGCTCTCTGGAAACACCATATATTTT. This sequence encodes CAWIPTGLSGNTIYF.